A single sample is the source of the 24 T cell receptor beta chains below, sequenced in a study of blood T cell repertoires in COVID-19. The repertoire was sequenced with immunoSEQ multiplex PCR; TCRdb's copy has only in-frame clones and lacks some. The sample lists under 200,000 clones; 85% were seen once. Material: peripheral blood. The receptors here all came from a woman aged 50 to 60 with COVID-19, enrolled during active disease.

This clone occurred a few times. The rearrangement links TRBV4-3 to TRBJ2-1; 7 positions match TRBD1. After removal of 1 base from V and 7 bases from J, the junction contained 19 bases not matched to a gene. The CDR3 loop spans 19 amino acids. Germline V gene sequence: CDR1 LGHNA, CDR2 YSLEER. CDR3 coding DNA: TGCGCCAGCAGCCAAGTGGGAGAGAGGGGGCTCCTATTCGGTAATGAGCAGTTCTTC. It specifies CASSQVGERGLLFGNEQFF.

This sequence joins TRBV3-1 (or the pseudogene TRBV3-2) and TRBJ2-1; a possible D gene is TRBD1 (5 bases). Per the germline V gene, CDR1 is LGHDT and CDR2 is YNNKEL (reference sequence). The V end lost 5 bases, the J end lost 4 bases, and 21 bases lay between the germline ends. The CDR3 contains 17 residues. CDR3 DNA: TGTGCCAGCAGCGATAAACTTGACGGACAAAATTACAATGAGCAGTTCTTC. As protein: CASSDKLDGQNYNEQFF.

This clone was seen only a few times. This chain joins TRBV6-6 and TRBJ1-5; no clear D gene. The V end was cut by 2 bases, the J end by 4 bases, with 9 bases between. Germline loops: CDR1 MNHNY, CDR2 SVGAGI (reference sequence). The CDR3 totals 14 residues. Here the CDR3 DNA reads TGTGCCAGCAGTTACGGAGAAGCTAATCAGCCCCAGCATTTT. As protein: CASSYGEANQPQHF.

The J gene is TRBJ2-1, the V gene TRBV6-4; 7 nucleotides match TRBD1. CDR3 size: 12 residues. With V trimmed by 5 bases and J by 12 bases, 7 bases remained unmatched. Germline CDR1 reads MRHNA; CDR2 reads SNTAGT. Written as DNA, the CDR3 is TGTGCCAGCAGTCATACAGGGGCCCCGCAGTTCTTC. Amino acid sequence: CASSHTGAPQFF.

The chain uses TRBV7-6 and TRBJ2-3; 8 bases line up with TRBD1. CDR3 size: 15 residues. The germline CDR1 and CDR2 sequences are SGHVS and FNYEAQ. V was pared by 2 bases and J by 5 bases, with 6 bases of the junction left unmatched. The CDR3 DNA is TGTGCCAGCAGCTTAAGGGACAGGTCTATAGATACGCAGTATTTT. Protein product: CASSLRDRSIDTQYF.

The chain couples TRBV3-1 (or the pseudogene TRBV3-2) to TRBJ1-3, with 8 bases fitting TRBD1. This CDR3 has 16 amino acids. Germline V gene lookup returns CDR1 LGHDT and CDR2 YNNKEL (reference sequence). The V and J ends lost 2 bases and 4 bases, in that order; junction bases with no gene match: 7. The CDR3 DNA reads TGTGCCAGCAGCCAACCCGGACAGGGATTCGGAAACACCATATATTTT. This codes for CASSQPGQGFGNTIYF.

CDR3 nucleotides: TGTGCCAGCAGTGATGTGGGTCGACAGCCTTTTGGCTACACCTTC. Its translation is CASSDVGRQPFGYTF. The rearrangement links TRBV27 to TRBJ1-2; possible D gene TRBD1, 5 bases. The V gene's germline CDR1 is MNHEY and CDR2 SMNVEV (reference sequence). The CDR3 loop spans 15 amino acids. V was pared by 5 bases and J by 7 bases, with 20 bases between.

The chain employs TRBV4-1 and TRBJ2-3, with 7 bases identical to TRBD2. CDR1 is MGHRA, CDR2 YSYEKL, per germline. Trimming cost V 1 base and J 7 bases; bases outside gene matches: 8. CDR3 length equals 15 residues. The CDR3 reads CASSQASGGMHTQYF. The DNA for the CDR3 is TGCGCCAGCAGCCAAGCCTCCGGGGGGATGCATACGCAGTATTTT.

The CDR3 loop is CASSSQDIPYEQYF. The CDR3 region has the DNA TGTGCCAGCAGTTCCCAGGACATTCCCTACGAGCAGTACTTC. The rearrangement joins TRBV27 to TRBJ2-7; possibly TRBD1 for D (5 bases). The CDR3 sequence is 14 residues long. Germline V gives CDR1 MNHEY, CDR2 SMNVEV (reference sequence). The germline V and J ends were trimmed by 4 bases and 2 bases, with 12 bases remaining between them.

The chain uses TRBV25-1 and TRBJ2-3; TRBD2 matches 7 bases. CDR3 size: 16 residues. Germline V gene data show CDR1 as MGHDK and CDR2 as SYGVNS. V shed 6 bases, J shed 2 bases, and the junction held 11 bases outside the gene matches. CDR3 loop: CASSLRASGHTDTQYF. CDR3 DNA: TGTGCCAGCAGCCTTCGGGCTAGCGGCCACACAGATACGCAGTATTTT.

This sequence joins TRBV12-3 or TRBV12-4 and TRBJ2-3; 10 positions agree with TRBD1. The CDR3 is 13 residues long. The J segment lost 5 bases and the V segment lost 8 bases, leaving 4 bases of the junction unmatched. This chain's CDR3 is CASRQGARDTQYF. The DNA for the CDR3 is TGTGCCAGCCGACAGGGGGCTAGAGATACGCAGTATTTT.

The rearrangement links TRBV7-9 to TRBJ1-5; D uncertain. Germline loops: CDR1 SEHNR, CDR2 FQNEAQ (reference sequence). The V end lost 1 base, the J end lost 2 bases, and 6 bases lay between the germline ends. This CDR3 has 14 residues. Here the CDR3 DNA reads TGTGCCAGCAGCTTAGAGGGAGGCAATCAGCCCCAGCATTTT. This gives the protein CASSLEGGNQPQHF. Together with reference TRBV7-9 and TRBJ1-5, the CDR3 gives the full variable domain: DTGVSQNPRHKITKRGQNVTFRCDPISEHNRLYWYRQTLGQGPEFLTYFQNEAQLEKSRLLSDRFSAERPKGSFSTLEIQRTEQGDSAMYLCASSLEGGNQPQHFGDGTRLSIL.

This clone was seen only a few times. The chain links TRBV7-9 to TRBJ1-5, with no clear D. The CDR3 contains 12 residues. Per the germline V gene, CDR1 is SEHNR and CDR2 is FQNEAQ (reference sequence). Deletions cut 5 bases from V and 12 bases from J, with 14 bases between. The CDR3 DNA reads as TGTGCCAGCAGCGTCACGACGGAGGTCCAGCATTTT. It is translated as CASSVTTEVQHF.

The rearrangement links TRBV28 to TRBJ1-1; D is undetermined. Trimming removed 6 bases from V and 1 base from J, with 12 bases in between. The CDR3 spans 14 residues. The germline CDR1 and CDR2 sequences are MDHEN and SYDVKM. The CDR3 DNA reads TGTGCCAGCAGCCCGAGGAGGTCGAACACTGAAGCTTTCTTT. Residues: CASSPRRSNTEAFF.

The chain uses TRBV27 and TRBJ2-7, with 10 bases aligning to TRBD1. The germline gives CDR1 MNHEY, CDR2 SMNVEV (reference sequence). The CDR3 is 15 amino acids. Trimming took 5 bases from V and 4 from J; bases not matched to a gene: 8. The CDR3 DNA is TGTGCCAGCAGTAAACACCGGGACAGGGGTTACGAGCAGTACTTC. Protein: CASSKHRDRGYEQYF.

The J gene is TRBJ1-4, the V gene TRBV9, with TRBD1 identical over 7 bases. Per the germline V gene, CDR1 is SGDLS and CDR2 is YYNGEE. This CDR3 spans 14 amino acids. J lost 5 bases, V lost 5 bases, and 6 bases had no gene match. The CDR3 coding sequence is TGTGCCAGCAGTGGGGGGACAGTGAATGAAAAACTGTTTTTT. Translated, it gives CASSGGTVNEKLFF.

The chain combines TRBV2 with TRBJ1-5; 7 bases map to TRBD1. V lost 4 bases to trimming and J lost 8 bases; unmatched junction nucleotides: 8. The length of the CDR3 is 14 residues. Germline V gene lookup returns CDR1 SNHLY and CDR2 FYNNEI. The CDR3 DNA follows: TGTGCCAGCAGTGGTGGAGGGGGCAGCAAGCCCCAGCATTTT. Translated, it gives CASSGGGGSKPQHF.

The chain links TRBV6-7 to TRBJ1-3, with TRBD1 as a possible D gene (5 bases). TRBV6-7 falls under the ORF class, with uncertain function. The CDR3 has 15 amino acids. Trimming left V 2 bases short and J 8 bases short, with 16 bases between. CDR3 in amino acids: CASSYGEGKKDTIYF. The CDR3 coding sequence is TGTGCCAGCAGTTACGGGGAGGGGAAGAAGGACACCATATATTTT.

This clone was seen once. The chain combines TRBV28 with TRBJ2-3; 8 nucleotides line up with TRBD2. The CDR3 spans 14 residues. Germline CDR1 reads MDHEN; CDR2 reads SYDVKM. V lost 6 bases to trimming and J lost 5 bases; unmatched junction nucleotides: 7. This CDR3 reads CASRDGGAKDTQYF. The CDR3 coding sequence is TGTGCCAGCAGGGACGGGGGGGCCAAAGATACGCAGTATTTT.

This sequence joins TRBV6-5 and TRBJ1-1; D unclear. CDR3 length: 11 amino acids. Trimming left V 4 bases short and J 6 bases short, with 6 bases between. The germline gives CDR1 MNHEY, CDR2 SVGAGI. The CDR3 region has the DNA TGTGCCAGCAGTTTTGGCCCTGAAGCTTTCTTT. Protein product: CASSFGPEAFF.

V and J are TRBV6-6 and TRBJ1-2; 7 nucleotides match TRBD1. Germline CDR1 reads MNHNY; CDR2 reads SVGAGI (reference sequence). J lost 6 bases, V lost 2 bases, and 6 bases had no gene match. The CDR3 is 14 residues long. CDR3 sequence reads: CASSYETGQNGYTF. As DNA, the CDR3 is TGTGCCAGCAGTTACGAGACAGGGCAGAATGGCTACACCTTC.

The chain carries TRBV19 and TRBJ2-5, with 8 nucleotides matching TRBD1. This CDR3 is 16 amino acids long. From germline, CDR1 is LNHDA and CDR2 SQIVND (reference sequence). V was clipped by 5 bases and J by 4 bases; unmatched bases: 12. The CDR3 DNA sequence: TGTGCCAGTAGTGACGCAGGGGGGACAGGTCGAGAGACCCAGTACTTC. It codes for CASSDAGGTGRETQYF.

The rearrangement links TRBV4-1 to TRBJ2-1, with D maybe TRBD2 (7 bases). V lost 3 bases and J 8 bases, leaving 20 bases between the germline ends. Germline-derived CDR1 and CDR2 are MGHRA and YSYEKL. The CDR3 extends over 16 amino acids. The CDR3 loop reads CASSHLGGGGVDEQFF. In DNA form, the CDR3 reads TGCGCCAGCAGCCACCTGGGGGGGGGCGGGGTCGATGAGCAGTTCTTC.

Note on this clone: At the DNA level, this CDR3 is encoded by other sequences in the same sample as well. The chain is built from TRBV5-1 and TRBJ1-4, with D perhaps TRBD1 (5 bases). V lost 3 bases and J 0 bases, leaving 12 bases between the germline ends. This CDR3 comprises 16 residues. Germline values: CDR1 SGHRS, CDR2 YFSETQ. In DNA, the CDR3 is TGCGCCAGCAGCTCGACAGTCATAGCAACTAATGAAAAACTGTTTTTT. Protein product: CASSSTVIATNEKLFF.